The table lists the clone carrying this T cell receptor (beta chain) with a count of one. In the original analysis: Reference gene primer amplification in the assay estimated nucleated cell counts. Profiling relied on immunoSEQ multiplex PCR, and the TCRdb table lists in-frame clones only, not all of them. V and J calls and clone size are as listed in that table; D and trimming were resolved from the DNA. Of under 300,000 clones in the sample, approximately 85% are singletons; the top ten hold about an eighth. The data are from a study of blood T cell repertoires in COVID-19. V lost 4 bases and J lost 6, with 10 bases in between. This CDR3 has 13 residues. The V gene's germline CDR1 is LNHDA and CDR2 SQIVND (reference sequence).

J is TRBJ2-1 and V is TRBV19, with D uncertain. The receptor's source is a human donor in a cohort sampled during active COVID-19. Sequenced: peripheral blood. The CDR3 here is CASSKTVSNEQFF. CDR3 sequence (DNA): TGTGCCAGTAGTAAGACTGTCTCCAATGAGCAGTTCTTC.